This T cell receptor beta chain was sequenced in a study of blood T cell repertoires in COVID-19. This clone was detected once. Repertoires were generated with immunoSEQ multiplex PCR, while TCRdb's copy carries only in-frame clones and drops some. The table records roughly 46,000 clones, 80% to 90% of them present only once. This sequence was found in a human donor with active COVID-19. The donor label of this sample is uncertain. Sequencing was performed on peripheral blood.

The CDR3 DNA sequence: TGTGCCAGCTCACCAGAAGGACACCTAAACACTGAAGCTTTCTTT. This codes for CASSPEGHLNTEAFF. The chain recombines TRBV18 with TRBJ1-1; maybe TRBD1 (5 bases). Germline CDR1 KGHSH, CDR2 LQKENI. The V gene lost 2 bases and the J gene lost 2 bases, with 12 bases spanning the gap. The length of the CDR3 is 15 residues.